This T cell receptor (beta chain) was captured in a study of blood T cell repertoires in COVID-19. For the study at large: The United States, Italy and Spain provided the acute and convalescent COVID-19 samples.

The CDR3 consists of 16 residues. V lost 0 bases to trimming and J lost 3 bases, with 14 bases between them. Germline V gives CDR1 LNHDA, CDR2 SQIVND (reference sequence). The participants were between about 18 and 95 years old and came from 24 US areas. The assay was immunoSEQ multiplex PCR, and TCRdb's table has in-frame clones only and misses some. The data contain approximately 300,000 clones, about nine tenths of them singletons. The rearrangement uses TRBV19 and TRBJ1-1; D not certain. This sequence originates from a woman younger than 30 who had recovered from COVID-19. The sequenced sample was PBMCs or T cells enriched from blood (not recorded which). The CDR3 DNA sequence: TGTGCCAGTAGTATAGATCGGGATTGGGTTGACACTGAAGCTTTCTTT. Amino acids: CASSIDRDWVDTEAFF.